This TCR beta chain was sequenced in a study of T cells after yellow fever vaccination. Study-wide background: Low-cell-number fractions were prepared with SMART-Seq v4 Ultra Low Input.

This clonotype was seen ten or more times. As TCR cDNA was made by 5'RACE template switching, a universal primer site and UMIs were added. TCRdb re-analysed the 5' RACE reads in MiXCR, keeping a single row per CDR3 protein. The repertoire includes about 300,000 distinct CDR3 sequences, 8.7% of them detected once, and about 3% sits in the top ten. Trimming cost V 1 base and J 6 bases, with 18 bases left between them. In germline, CDR1 is LGHNA, CDR2 YNFKEQ. The CDR3 runs to 16 residues. This TCR was sampled from a man in his late teens or twenties who received the YFV17D yellow fever vaccine. The chain couples TRBV4-2 to TRBJ1-2, with TRBD1 as a possible D gene (6 bases). The sequencing used CD4+ T cells sorted from PBMCs, collected 5 days after the yellow fever booster vaccination. This chain's CDR3 is CASSQATGDGSDGYTF. In DNA form, the CDR3 reads TGTGCCAGCAGCCAAGCGACAGGAGACGGGAGCGATGGCTACACCTTC.